The sequence of this T cell receptor (beta chain) was determined in a study of blood T cells in healthy people across ages. Extraction yielded at least 5 micrograms of total RNA per sample. General study results and limits: Total diversity from one million sequenced T cells was likely underestimated. CMV status of donors was not determined, possibly confounding expanded clonotype changes.

In this sample, this clonotype turned up a few times. Its specificity is unknown. A second roughly 6 to 12 cycle PCR used barcoded and J-beta primers. Every cDNA molecule bore a tag from a template-switch adaptor containing 12 random nucleotides. MiXCR, run by TCRdb on the 5' RACE reads, gives a single entry per CDR3 protein. The table lists roughly 800,000 distinct CDR3 sequences, about 55% of them singletons. The CDR3 spans 13 residues. Trimming cost V 4 bases and J 7 bases, with 14 bases left between them. In germline, CDR1 is SQVTM, CDR2 ANQGSEA. The sequencing input was blood. This TCR was recovered from a man older than 75 in good health. The V gene is TRBV29-1, the J gene TRBJ1-5; D is undetermined. CDR3 amino acids: CSVGSGSEQPQHF. The CDR3 nucleotides read TGCAGCGTTGGTTCCGGGAGTGAGCAGCCCCAGCATTTT.